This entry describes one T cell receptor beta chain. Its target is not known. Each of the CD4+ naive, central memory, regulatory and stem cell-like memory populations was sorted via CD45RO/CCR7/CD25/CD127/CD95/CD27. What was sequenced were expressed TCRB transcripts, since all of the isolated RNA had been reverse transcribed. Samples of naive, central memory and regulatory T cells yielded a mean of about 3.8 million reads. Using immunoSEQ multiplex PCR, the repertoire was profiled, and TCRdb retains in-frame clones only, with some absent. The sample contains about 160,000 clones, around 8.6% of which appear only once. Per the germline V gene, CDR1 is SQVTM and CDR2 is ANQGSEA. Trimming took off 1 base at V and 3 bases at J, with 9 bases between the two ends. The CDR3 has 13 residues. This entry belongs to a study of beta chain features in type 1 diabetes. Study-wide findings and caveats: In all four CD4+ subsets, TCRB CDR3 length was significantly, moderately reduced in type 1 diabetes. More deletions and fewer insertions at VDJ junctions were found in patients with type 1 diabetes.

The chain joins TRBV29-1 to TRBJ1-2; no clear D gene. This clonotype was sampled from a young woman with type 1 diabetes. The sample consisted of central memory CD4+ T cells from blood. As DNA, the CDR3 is TGCAGCGTTGAAGTCCCCCAGGACTATGGCTACACCTTC. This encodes CSVEVPQDYGYTF.